This T cell receptor (beta chain) emerged from a study of T-cell reconstitution after alpha-beta-depleted transplantation in children. CDR1 is SGHVS, CDR2 FQNEAQ, per germline. CDR3 length: 16 residues. The V segment lost 5 bases and the J segment 6 bases; nucleotides outside the gene matches: 13. The library targeted TCRbeta and was prepared with unique molecular identifiers. Each CDR3 protein gets one entry after TCRdb re-called the PCR reads with MiXCR. The sample comprises about 610,000 distinct CDR3 sequences, approximately 10% of which are singletons, and less than 5% rests with the top ten. Source: PBMCs from the stem cell graft donor, taken from the stem cell graft. This sequence was found in a human donor who donated a stem cell graft to a child with acute myeloid leukemia. J is TRBJ2-3 and V is TRBV7-8; the match to TRBD2 covers 8 bases. This chain's CDR3 is CASSAQLAAGPDTQYF. CDR3 bases: TGTGCCAGCAGCGCCCAACTAGCGGCAGGTCCCGATACGCAGTATTTT.